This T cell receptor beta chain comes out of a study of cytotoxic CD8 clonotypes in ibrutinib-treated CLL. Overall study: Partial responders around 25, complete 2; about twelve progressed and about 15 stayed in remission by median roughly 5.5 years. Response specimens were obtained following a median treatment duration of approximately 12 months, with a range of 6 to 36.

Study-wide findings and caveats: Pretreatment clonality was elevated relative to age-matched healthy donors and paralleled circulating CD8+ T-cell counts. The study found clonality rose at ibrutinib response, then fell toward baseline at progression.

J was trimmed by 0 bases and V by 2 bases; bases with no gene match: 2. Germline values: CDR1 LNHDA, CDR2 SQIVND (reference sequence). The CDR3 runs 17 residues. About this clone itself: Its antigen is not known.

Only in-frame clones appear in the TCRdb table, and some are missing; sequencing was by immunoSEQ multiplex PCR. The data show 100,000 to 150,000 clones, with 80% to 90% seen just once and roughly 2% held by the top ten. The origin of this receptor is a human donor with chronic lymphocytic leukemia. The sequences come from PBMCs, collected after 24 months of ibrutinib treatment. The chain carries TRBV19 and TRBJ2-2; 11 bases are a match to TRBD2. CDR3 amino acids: CASSILAGGANTGELFF. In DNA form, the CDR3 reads TGTGCCAGTAGTATATTAGCGGGAGGGGCGAACACCGGGGAGCTGTTTTTT.